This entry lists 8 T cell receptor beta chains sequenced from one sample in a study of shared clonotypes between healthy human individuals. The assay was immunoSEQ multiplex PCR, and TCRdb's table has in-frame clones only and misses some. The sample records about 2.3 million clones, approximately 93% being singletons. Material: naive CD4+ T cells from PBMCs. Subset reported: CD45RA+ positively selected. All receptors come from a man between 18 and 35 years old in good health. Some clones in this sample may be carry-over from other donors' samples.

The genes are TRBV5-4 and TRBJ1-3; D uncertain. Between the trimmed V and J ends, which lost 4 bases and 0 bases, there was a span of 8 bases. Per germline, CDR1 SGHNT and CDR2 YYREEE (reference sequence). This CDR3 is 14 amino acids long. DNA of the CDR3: TGTGCCAGCAGCCGAGAGGGCTCTGGAAACACCATATATTTT. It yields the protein CASSREGSGNTIYF.

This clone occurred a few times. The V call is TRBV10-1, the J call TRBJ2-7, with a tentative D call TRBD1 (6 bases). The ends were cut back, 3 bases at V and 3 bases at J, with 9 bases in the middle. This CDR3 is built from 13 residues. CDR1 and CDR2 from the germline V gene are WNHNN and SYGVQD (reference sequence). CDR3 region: CASSETGSYEQYF. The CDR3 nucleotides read TGCGCCAGCAGTGAAACAGGGAGCTACGAGCAGTACTTC.

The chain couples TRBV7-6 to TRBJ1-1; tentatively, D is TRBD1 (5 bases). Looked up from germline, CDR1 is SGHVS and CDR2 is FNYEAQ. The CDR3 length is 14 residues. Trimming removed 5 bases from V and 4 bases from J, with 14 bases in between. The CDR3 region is CASSPRQPATEAFF. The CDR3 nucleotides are TGTGCCAGCAGCCCCCGACAGCCCGCCACTGAAGCTTTCTTT.

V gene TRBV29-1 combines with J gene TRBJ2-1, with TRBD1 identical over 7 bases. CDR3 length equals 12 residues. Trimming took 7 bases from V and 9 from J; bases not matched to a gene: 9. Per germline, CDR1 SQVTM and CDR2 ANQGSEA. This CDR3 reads CSATGTVSEQFF. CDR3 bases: TGCAGCGCCACCGGGACAGTTAGTGAGCAGTTCTTC.

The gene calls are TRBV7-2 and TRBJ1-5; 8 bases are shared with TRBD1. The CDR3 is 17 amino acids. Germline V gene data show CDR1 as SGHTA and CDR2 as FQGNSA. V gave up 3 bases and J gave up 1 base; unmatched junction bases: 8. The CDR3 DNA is TGTGCCAGCAGCTTGTTCAGGGGGCGCGTGAGCAATCAGCCCCAGCATTTT. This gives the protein CASSLFRGRVSNQPQHF.

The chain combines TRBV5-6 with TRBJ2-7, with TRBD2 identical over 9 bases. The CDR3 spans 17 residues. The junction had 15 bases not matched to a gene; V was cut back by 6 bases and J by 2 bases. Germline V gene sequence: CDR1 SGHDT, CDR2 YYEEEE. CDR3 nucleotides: TGTGCCAGCACCGGGACAGCTAGCGGGAACCCTCCCTACGAGCAGTACTTC. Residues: CASTGTASGNPPYEQYF. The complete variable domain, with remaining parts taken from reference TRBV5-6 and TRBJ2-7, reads DAGVTQSPTHLIKTRGQQVTLRCSPKSGHDTVSWYQQALGQGPQFIFQYYEEEERQRGNFPDRFSGHQFPNYSSELNVNALLLGDSALYLCASTGTASGNPPYEQYFGPGTRLTVT.

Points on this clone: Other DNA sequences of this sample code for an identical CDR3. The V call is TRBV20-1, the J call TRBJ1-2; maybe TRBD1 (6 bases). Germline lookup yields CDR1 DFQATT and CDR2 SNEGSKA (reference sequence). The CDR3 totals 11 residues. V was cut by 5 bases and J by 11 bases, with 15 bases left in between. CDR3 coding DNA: TGCAGTGCTCCCGGGGGGCTGGGTTACACCTTC. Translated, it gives CSAPGGLGYTF.

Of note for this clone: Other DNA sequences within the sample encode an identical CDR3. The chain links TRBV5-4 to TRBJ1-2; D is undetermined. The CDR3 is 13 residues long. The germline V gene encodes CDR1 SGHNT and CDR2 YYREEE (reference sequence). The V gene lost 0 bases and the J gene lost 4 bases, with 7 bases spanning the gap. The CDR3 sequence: CASSLVSSYGYTF. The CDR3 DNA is TGTGCCAGCAGCTTGGTTTCCAGCTATGGCTACACCTTC.